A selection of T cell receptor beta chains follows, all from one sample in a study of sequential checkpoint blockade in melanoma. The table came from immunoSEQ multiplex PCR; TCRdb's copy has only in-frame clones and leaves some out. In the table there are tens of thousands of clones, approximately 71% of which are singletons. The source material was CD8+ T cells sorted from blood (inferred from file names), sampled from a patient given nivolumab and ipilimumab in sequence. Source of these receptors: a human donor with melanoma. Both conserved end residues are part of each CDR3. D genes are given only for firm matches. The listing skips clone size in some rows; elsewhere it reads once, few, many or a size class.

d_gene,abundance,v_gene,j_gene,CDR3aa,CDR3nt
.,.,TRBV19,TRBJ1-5,CASSIHLGLSNQPQHF,TGTGCCAGTAGTATACACTTGGGGCTCAGCAATCAGCCCCAGCATTTT
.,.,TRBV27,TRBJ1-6,CASSSRYNSPLHF,TGTGCCAGCAGTTCTCGCTATAATTCACCCCTCCACTTT
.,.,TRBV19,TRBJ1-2,CASSTGVEWYGYTF,TGTGCCAGTAGTACCGGGGTCGAATGGTACGGCTACACCTTC
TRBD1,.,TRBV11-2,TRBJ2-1,CASSSLPGTVINEQFF,TGTGCCAGCAGCTCCCTGCCCGGGACAGTGATCAATGAGCAGTTCTTC
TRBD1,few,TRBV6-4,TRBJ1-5,CASRTPGQGEDQPQHF,TGTGCCAGCAGGACTCCGGGACAGGGGGAGGATCAGCCCCAGCATTTT
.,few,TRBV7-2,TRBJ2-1,CASSLMKHNEQFF,TGTGCCAGCAGCTTGATGAAGCACAATGAGCAGTTCTTC
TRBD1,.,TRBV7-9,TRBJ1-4,CASSSSGTGLNEKLFF,TGTGCCAGCAGCTCTTCCGGGACAGGGCTAAATGAAAAACTGTTTTTT
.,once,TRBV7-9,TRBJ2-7,CASSLTGSEQYF,TGTGCCAGCAGCCTAACAGGGAGCGAGCAGTACTTC
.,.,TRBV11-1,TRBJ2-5,CASSPRMSGPETQYF,TGTGCCAGCAGCCCCCGGATGTCAGGCCCAGAGACCCAGTACTTC
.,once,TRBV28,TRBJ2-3,CASRRASTDTQYF,TGTGCCAGCAGGAGGGCGAGCACAGATACGCAGTATTTT
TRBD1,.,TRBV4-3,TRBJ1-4,CASSQGTGGSGKLFF,TGCGCCAGCAGCCAAGGGACAGGGGGCTCAGGGAAACTGTTTTTT
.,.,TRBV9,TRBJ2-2,CASSVRQTNTGELFF,TGTGCCAGCAGCGTTCGACAGACGAACACCGGGGAGCTGTTTTTT
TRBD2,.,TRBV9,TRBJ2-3,CASSAGLEVDTQYF,TGTGCCAGCAGCGCGGGACTAGAGGTAGATACGCAGTATTTT
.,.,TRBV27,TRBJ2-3,CASSPAPGSRDTQYF,TGTGCCAGCAGCCCGGCCCCCGGGTCCCGGGATACGCAGTATTTT
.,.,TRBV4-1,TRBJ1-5,CASSKQDSNQPQHF,TGCGCCAGCAGCAAACAAGATAGCAATCAGCCCCAGCATTTT
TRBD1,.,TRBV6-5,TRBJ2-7,CASSYGTGVYEQYF,TGTGCCAGCAGTTATGGGACAGGGGTATACGAGCAGTACTTC
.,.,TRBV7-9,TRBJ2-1,CASTPGGNEQFF,TGTGCCAGCACCCCTGGAGGGAATGAGCAGTTCTTC
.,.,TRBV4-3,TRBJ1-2,CASSQDLGRGYGYTF,TGCGCCAGCAGCCAAGATTTGGGCAGGGGCTATGGCTACACCTTC
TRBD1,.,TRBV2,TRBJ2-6,CASSDGVQGGSSGANVLTF,TGTGCCAGCAGTGACGGCGTACAGGGGGGTAGCTCTGGGGCCAACGTCCTGACTTTC
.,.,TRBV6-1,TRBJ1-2,CASSPRLHYGYTF,TGTGCCAGCAGCCCACGACTACACTATGGCTACACCTTC
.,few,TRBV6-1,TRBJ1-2,CASRDSGGYTF,TGTGCCAGCAGAGACAGTGGCGGCTACACCTTC
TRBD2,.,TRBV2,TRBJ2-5,CASSEGTSGGEETQYF,TGTGCCAGCAGTGAAGGAACTAGCGGGGGTGAAGAGACCCAGTACTTC
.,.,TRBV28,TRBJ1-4,CASSQQGSNEKLFF,TGTGCCAGCAGCCAACAGGGCTCTAATGAAAAACTGTTTTTT
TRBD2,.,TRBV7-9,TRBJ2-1,CASSFSGGTYNEQFF,TGTGCCAGCAGCTTCAGCGGGGGGACCTACAATGAGCAGTTCTTC
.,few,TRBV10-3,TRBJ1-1,CAIEDGGKAFF,TGTGCCATCGAAGACGGAGGAAAAGCTTTCTTT